The 14 T cell receptor beta chains below all came from one sample that was sequenced in a study of T-cell memory formation after mild COVID-19. TCRdb ran MiXCR on the 5' RACE reads and lists one entry per CDR3 protein. In the table there are roughly 500,000 distinct CDR3 sequences, roughly 20% of which are singletons. Source material: PBMCs or a T cell subset sorted from them (not recorded which). These receptor sequences come from an adult woman who had mild COVID-19 (a few samples of this study predate the infection). Cell type and time point are not known.

The gene calls are TRBV5-4 and TRBJ2-3; TRBD2 matches at 10 bases. V shed 2 bases, J shed 0 bases, and the junction held 9 bases outside the gene matches. The germline CDR1 and CDR2 sequences are SGHNT and YYREEE (reference sequence). The CDR3 totals 18 residues. This chain's CDR3 is CASSFRGLAETSTDTQYF. The CDR3 DNA is TGTGCCAGCAGCTTTCGCGGACTAGCGGAAACTAGCACAGATACGCAGTATTTT.

The chain carries TRBV20-1 and TRBJ2-5; D uncertain. Looked up from germline, CDR1 is DFQATT and CDR2 is SNEGSKA (reference sequence). There are 15 residues in the CDR3. V was clipped by 0 bases and J by 5 bases, with 16 bases between them. The CDR3 DNA follows: TGCAGTGCTAGAGATCTTTCTAGTCCAGTGGAGACCCAGTACTTC. Its translation: CSARDLSSPVETQYF.

This clonotype was detected a few times. This CDR3 reads CASSLLDRGSYSYEQYF. Here the CDR3 DNA reads TGCGCCAGCAGCTTGCTGGACAGGGGCTCATACTCCTACGAGCAGTACTTC. V usage is TRBV5-1 and J usage is TRBJ2-7; TRBD1 aligns across 9 bases. CDR1 is SGHRS and CDR2 is YFSETQ in the germline V gene. This CDR3 comprises 17 residues. V lost 1 base to trimming and J lost 0 bases; unmatched junction nucleotides: 8.

The V and J genes are TRBV7-2 and TRBJ2-5; TRBD2 aligns across 12 bases. Looked up from germline, CDR1 is SGHTA and CDR2 is FQGNSA. The ends lost 2 bases at V and 7 bases at J; junction bases unmatched: 5. This CDR3 comprises 15 residues. The CDR3 sequence: CASSLLAGGPGTQYF. The CDR3 nucleotides are TGTGCCAGCAGCTTACTAGCGGGGGGGCCGGGGACCCAGTACTTC.

This clonotype was picked up a small number of times. CDR3 sequence (DNA): TGTGCCAGCAGCTTTTTTGGGACAGGGGTCTATGGCTACACCTTC. Its translation: CASSFFGTGVYGYTF. The genes are TRBV5-5 and TRBJ1-2; 10 bases are shared with TRBD1. The germline V gene encodes CDR1 SGHKS and CDR2 YYEKEE (reference sequence). Unmatched junction bases numbered 5, after V lost 2 bases and J lost 4 bases. The CDR3 sequence is 15 residues long.

This clonotype was seen just once. V is TRBV30 and J is TRBJ2-3; 9 bases agree with TRBD2. Germline CDR1 reads GTSNPN; CDR2 reads SVGIG (reference sequence). This CDR3 is built from 13 residues. With 7 bases clipped from V and 3 bases from J, the junction kept 5 bases outside the gene matches. CDR3 protein: CASVAGVTDTQYF. The CDR3 DNA is TGTGCCTCTGTAGCGGGAGTAACAGATACGCAGTATTTT.

This clonotype was picked up a small number of times. This chain uses TRBV29-1 with TRBJ1-2; D gene ambiguous. The V end lost 5 bases, the J end lost 0 bases, and 10 bases lay between the germline ends. Germline lookup yields CDR1 SQVTM and CDR2 ANQGSEA. The CDR3 has 13 amino acids. CDR3 DNA: TGCAGCGTTAGGACGGTAGCTAACTATGGCTACACCTTC. It yields the protein CSVRTVANYGYTF.

This clonotype was seen more than once but under ten times. CDR3 amino acids: CATAPGTSYNSPLHF. The CDR3 DNA reads as TGCGCCACCGCCCCCGGGACCTCCTATAATTCACCCCTCCACTTT. The rearrangement joins TRBV5-1 to TRBJ1-6, with a tentative D call TRBD1 (5 bases). There are 15 residues in the CDR3. Germline lookup yields CDR1 SGHRS and CDR2 YFSETQ. V dropped 9 bases and J dropped 0 bases, with 13 bases sitting between them.

The sample holds a few counts of this clonotype. The chain is built from TRBV2 and TRBJ2-7; D uncertain. Germline CDR1 SNHLY, CDR2 FYNNEI. This CDR3 is built from 14 residues. Trimming cost V 8 bases and J 0 bases, with 14 bases left between them. CDR3 in amino acids: CASGSARNSYEQYF. CDR3 nucleotides: TGTGCCAGCGGTTCGGCACGGAACTCCTACGAGCAGTACTTC.

The J gene is TRBJ2-1, the V gene TRBV5-1, with D tentatively TRBD1 (6 bases). The germline CDR1 and CDR2 sequences are SGHRS and YFSETQ. CDR3 length: 15 amino acids. Trimming removed 1 base at V and 8 bases at J, with 16 bases between. The CDR3, as DNA: TGCGCCAGCAGCTTGATAGGGAGCAGGGGCCATGAGCAGTTCTTC. It encodes CASSLIGSRGHEQFF.

This clonotype was observed many times. This rearrangement joins TRBV11-1 to TRBJ2-2; D possibly corresponds to TRBD1 (6 bases). There are 14 residues in the CDR3. CDR1 is SGHAT, CDR2 FQDESV, per germline (reference sequence). Trimming took 5 bases from V and 5 from J, leaving 12 bases between them. The CDR3 loop is CASSPWGQTGELFF. The CDR3 DNA reads as TGTGCCAGCAGCCCTTGGGGACAAACCGGGGAGCTGTTTTTT. Combining the CDR3 with reference TRBV11-1 and TRBJ2-2 gives the whole variable domain EAEVAQSPRYKITEKSQAVAFWCDPISGHATLYWYRQILGQGPELLVQFQDESVVDDSQLPKDRFSAERLKGVDSTLKIQPAELGDSAMYLCASSPWGQTGELFFGEGSRLTVL.

The rearrangement links TRBV15 to TRBJ2-1, with 7 bases aligning to TRBD2. The CDR3 extends over 15 amino acids. The junction had 3 bases not matched to a gene; V was cut back by 1 base and J by 3 bases. The germline CDR1 and CDR2 sequences are LNHNV and YYDKDF (reference sequence). CDR3 DNA: TGTGCCACCAGCAGAGTTGCGGGGGACTACAATGAGCAGTTCTTC. Protein sequence: CATSRVAGDYNEQFF.

This clonotype has a handful of counts. Here the CDR3 reads CASRVPPGQGENTEAFF. For the CDR3, the DNA is TGTGCCAGCAGAGTTCCTCCGGGACAGGGGGAGAACACTGAAGCTTTCTTT. The chain recombines TRBV2 with TRBJ1-1; 11 bases map to TRBD1. Germline V gene data show CDR1 as SNHLY and CDR2 as FYNNEI. The CDR3 is 17 amino acids. V gave up 6 bases and J gave up 1 base; unmatched junction bases: 10.

J is TRBJ2-5 and V is TRBV12-3 or TRBV12-4; D gene unclear. This CDR3 contains 15 residues. V was trimmed by 3 bases and J by 2 bases, leaving 13 bases between them. The DNA of the CDR3 is TGTGCCAGCAGTTTTTCGCGCCAGTCACAAGAGACCCAGTACTTC. Translated: CASSFSRQSQETQYF.